This T cell receptor (beta chain) was sequenced for a study of T cells in Graves' hyperthyroidism and ophthalmopathy. Germline CDR1 MGHRA, CDR2 YSYEKL. This CDR3 region has 16 residues. Clinical Activity Scores of at least 3, NOSPECS grades of at least 4 and durations under 3 months characterized ophthalmopathy patients. Study-level points and caveats: Most thyroid-expanded clonotypes above 0.001 were also found in blood. Ophthalmopathy, as predicted by the model, came a median approximately 6.5 months after the prediction.

This clonotype came up once. Its antigen remains unidentified. Relative to the germline gene, one junction end is altered; a read error may explain this. There were TCR beta CDR3 regions amplified from RNA transcripts. Using the HTBI primer set, a first-round RT-PCR was run on the TCR CDR3. TCRdb recomputed calls from the multiplex PCR reads with MiXCR, one row per CDR3 protein. The data show around 350,000 distinct CDR3 sequences, roughly 15% seen once. The sequenced sample consisted of blood. The chain has TRBV4-1 and TRBJ2-1, with 13 nucleotides matching TRBD2. This TCR came from a woman between 55 and 75 years old with Graves' ophthalmopathy. The CDR3 protein is CASSKETSGRFHEQFF. In DNA form, the CDR3 reads TGCGCCAGCAGCAAAGAGACTAGCGGGAGGTTCCATGAGCAGTTCTTC.